Sequencing of this TCR beta chain was carried out in a study of siplizumab effects on memory and regulatory T cells. Overall study results and limits: The diversity of naive T cells seemed greater than that of memory cells, and their alloresponse contribution seemed major.

Remarks on this clone: Its cognate antigen is unknown.

This CDR3 comprises 15 residues. Germline V gene lookup returns CDR1 LNHDA and CDR2 SQIVND (reference sequence). Trimming took 1 base from V and 1 from J; bases not matched to a gene: 3. Produced via immunoSEQ multiplex PCR; TCRdb's table is partial and in-frame only. The sample holds roughly 100,000 clones, over 90% seen once. The sample was non-Treg CD4+ T cells sorted from blood. The TCR was taken from a human donor in good health. The chain couples TRBV19 to TRBJ1-1, with TRBD1 matching 7 bases. The CDR3 DNA reads TGTGCCAGTAGTATAGCAACAGGGGCGAACACTGAAGCTTTCTTT. It yields the protein CASSIATGANTEAFF.